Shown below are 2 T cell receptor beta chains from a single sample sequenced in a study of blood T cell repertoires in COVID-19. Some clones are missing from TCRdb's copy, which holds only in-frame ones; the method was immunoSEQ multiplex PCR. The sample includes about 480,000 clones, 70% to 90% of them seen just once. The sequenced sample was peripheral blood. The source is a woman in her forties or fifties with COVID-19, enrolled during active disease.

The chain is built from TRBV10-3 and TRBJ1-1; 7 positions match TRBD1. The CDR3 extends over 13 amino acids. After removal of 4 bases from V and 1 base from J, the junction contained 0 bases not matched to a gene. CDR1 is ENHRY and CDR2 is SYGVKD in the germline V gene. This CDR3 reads CAISAGGNTEAFF. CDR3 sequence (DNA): TGTGCCATCAGTGCAGGGGGGAACACTGAAGCTTTCTTT.

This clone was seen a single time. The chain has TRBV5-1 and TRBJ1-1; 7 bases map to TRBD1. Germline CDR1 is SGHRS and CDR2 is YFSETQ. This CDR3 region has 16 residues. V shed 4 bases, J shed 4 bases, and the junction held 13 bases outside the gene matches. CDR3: CASSLPLGGSGTEAFF. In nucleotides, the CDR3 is TGCGCCAGCAGCCTCCCTTTAGGGGGCTCAGGCACTGAAGCTTTCTTT.